A single sample is the source of the 9 T cell receptor beta chains below, sequenced in a study of shared T cell receptors in the human thymus. Measured with immunoSEQ multiplex PCR; TCRdb has only the in-frame clones, and not every one. The sample lists some 640,000 clones, more than 70% seen once, with about 0.0094% in the top ten. These data were also reused for a study on human thymus T cells.

The specimen sequenced was thymocytes. The receptors stem from a boy younger than two with a congenital heart defect.

The chain links TRBV4-1 to TRBJ2-5; 8 bases line up with TRBD1. Looked up from germline, CDR1 is MGHRA and CDR2 is YSYEKL. Losses at the gene ends were 6 bases for V and 0 bases for J; bases not matched to a gene: 9. The CDR3 extends over 16 amino acids. The chain's CDR3 is CASSLRDRRNQETQYF. The DNA of the CDR3 is TGCGCCAGCAGTCTCCGGGACAGGAGAAACCAAGAGACCCAGTACTTC.

As regards this clone: A junction end diverges from the germline sequence, so it may reflect a read error. The chain is built from TRBV7-2 and TRBJ2-7, with 7 bases identical to TRBD2. CDR1 and CDR2 (germline): SGHTA, FQGNSA. This CDR3 is built from 14 residues. CDR3 loop: CASSLGPYREAGYF. In DNA, the CDR3 is TGTGCCAGCAGCTTAGGTCCGTACCGGGAGGCTGGGTATTTC.

The chain combines TRBV12-2 with TRBJ2-7; the table's D gene call, TRBD2, was not cross checked with the DNA. TRBV12-2 counts as a pseudogene. The CDR3 loop spans 13 amino acids. This chain's CDR3 is CASRLPSGGFRIF. The CDR3, as DNA: TGTGCAAGTCGCTTACCCAGCGGGGGTTTCAGAATCTTC.

The chain joins TRBV13 to TRBJ2-2; D is unclear. CDR3 size: 15 residues. The V and J ends lost 2 bases and 5 bases respectively, with 12 bases between them. Germline V gene data show CDR1 as PRHDT and CDR2 as FYEKMQ (reference sequence). In DNA form, the CDR3 reads TGTGCCAGCAGCTTATCGTCGAGAATGACCGGGGAGCTGTTTTTT. As protein: CASSLSSRMTGELFF.

The rearrangement links TRBV5-1 to TRBJ1-4; 8 nucleotides agree with TRBD1. With 4 bases clipped from V and 7 bases from J, the junction kept 6 bases outside the gene matches. CDR1 is SGHRS, CDR2 YFSETQ, per germline. The CDR3 extends over 14 amino acids. The DNA for the CDR3 is TGCGCCAGCAGCACGTCTGGACAGGGTGAAAAACTGTTTTTT. It is translated as CASSTSGQGEKLFF.

The chain carries TRBV11-2 and TRBJ2-3; 7 nucleotides agree with TRBD2. Germline V gives CDR1 SGHAT, CDR2 FQNNGV. Trimming cost V 7 bases and J 4 bases; bases outside gene matches: 11. This CDR3 has 15 amino acids. CDR3 sequence reads: CASTPGREGPDTQYF. The DNA for the CDR3 is TGTGCCAGCACCCCGGGCAGGGAGGGACCAGATACGCAGTATTTT.

The CDR3, as DNA: TGTGCCAGTAGTATAGGTTTGGTTAGGCGGACCGGGGAGCTGTTTTTT. Translation: CASSIGLVRRTGELFF. This chain links TRBV19 with TRBJ2-2; no clear D. The CDR3 has 16 residues. The germline gives CDR1 LNHDA, CDR2 SQIVND (reference sequence). The germline V and J ends were trimmed by 1 base and 5 bases, with 14 bases remaining between them.

This chain joins TRBV10-3 and TRBJ1-2; no clear D. Germline V gene sequence: CDR1 ENHRY, CDR2 SYGVKD. This CDR3 is built from 14 residues. Trimming left V 10 bases short and J 4 bases short, with 19 bases between. The CDR3 region has the DNA TGTGCCACAACCCGGGGAGGACCTCTCTATGGCTACACCTTC. As protein: CATTRGGPLYGYTF.

The chain has TRBV5-6 and TRBJ2-4; 10 bases match TRBD2. Germline CDR1 reads SGHDT; CDR2 reads YYEEEE. The CDR3 consists of 16 residues. J gave up 3 bases and V 2 bases, and 5 bases lay outside the gene matches. The CDR3 nucleotides are TGTGCCAGCAGCTTAAGGCTAGCGGGAGTCAAAAACATTCAGTACTTC. It translates to CASSLRLAGVKNIQYF.